A single sample is the source of the 3 T cell receptor beta chains below, sequenced in a study of shared clonotypes between healthy human individuals (dated by TCRdb to 2018 to 2021). CD8 naive samples were CD45RO-negative cells positively selected for CCR7, giving a CD45RA+CCR7+ population that excluded TemRA cells. Preparation of the library involved the immunoSEQ multiplex PCR assay. TCRdb stores this immuneACCESS table with in-frame sequences only. Part of the clones is absent; in the studies checked, under half of the shortfall reflects unresolved V genes, and no reason is known for the rest. The sample yields about 2 million clones; just under 95% were counted once. The ten largest clones add up to 1.2% of the sample. The sequenced material came from naive CD8+ T cells sorted from blood. Read against the paper, the sample's cell subset or site label means: CD45RA+CCR7+. These TCRs come from a young man in good health.

Comments on this clone: The same CDR3 can be traced to other DNA sequences in this sample. This sequence joins TRBV29-1 and TRBJ2-7; 7 nucleotides match TRBD1. Germline values: CDR1 SQVTM, CDR2 ANQGSEA. With 5 bases clipped from V and 0 bases from J, the junction kept 4 bases outside the gene matches. This CDR3 comprises 13 residues. The CDR3 here is CSVLTGSSYEQYF. CDR3 nucleotide sequence: TGCAGCGTTCTGACAGGGAGCTCCTACGAGCAGTACTTC.

V usage is TRBV6-6 and J usage is TRBJ1-4; no clear D. CDR3 size: 14 residues. V was pared by 2 bases and J by 5 bases, with 9 bases between. Germline CDR1 and CDR2: MNHNY and SVGAGI (reference sequence). The CDR3 nucleotides are TGTGCCAGCAGTTACAACAGCCCAAATGAAAAACTGTTTTTT. This codes for CASSYNSPNEKLFF.

V is TRBV6-6 and J is TRBJ1-1; 7 bases fit TRBD1. This CDR3 has 16 residues. Trimming removed 2 bases from V and 0 bases from J; junction bases left unmatched: 6. Germline values: CDR1 MNHNY, CDR2 SVGAGI (reference sequence). The CDR3 loop reads CASSYPGGGMNTEAFF. CDR3 DNA: TGTGCCAGCAGTTACCCAGGGGGGGGAATGAACACTGAAGCTTTCTTT.